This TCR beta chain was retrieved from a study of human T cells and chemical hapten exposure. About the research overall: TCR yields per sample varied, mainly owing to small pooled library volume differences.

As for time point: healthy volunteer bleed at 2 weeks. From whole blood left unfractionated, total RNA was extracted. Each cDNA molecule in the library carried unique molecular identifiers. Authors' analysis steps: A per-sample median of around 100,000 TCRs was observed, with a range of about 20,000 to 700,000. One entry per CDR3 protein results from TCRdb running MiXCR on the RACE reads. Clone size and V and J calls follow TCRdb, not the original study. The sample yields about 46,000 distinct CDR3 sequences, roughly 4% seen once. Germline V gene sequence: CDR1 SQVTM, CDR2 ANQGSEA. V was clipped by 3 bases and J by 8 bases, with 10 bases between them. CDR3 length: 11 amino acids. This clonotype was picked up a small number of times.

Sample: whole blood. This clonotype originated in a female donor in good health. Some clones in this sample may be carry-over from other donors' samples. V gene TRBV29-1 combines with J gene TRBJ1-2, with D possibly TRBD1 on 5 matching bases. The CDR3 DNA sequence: TGCAGCGTTGACCGGGGCAGAGGCTACACCTTC. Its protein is CSVDRGRGYTF.